Shown below are 26 T cell receptor beta chains from a single sample sequenced in a study of CD8 T cells in ankylosing spondylitis. TCRdb reprocessed the 5' RACE reads via MiXCR and lists one record per CDR3 protein. The repertoire holds roughly 250,000 distinct CDR3 sequences, with around 7.8% as singletons. The material sequenced was blood, either unsorted or a sorted T cell fraction (not recorded which). The receptors here all came from a male donor with ankylosing spondylitis or in good health (not recorded which).

This clonotype was seen ten or more times. The chain links TRBV7-9 to TRBJ2-7; a weak D match, TRBD1 (6 bases). V lost 4 bases and J lost 5, with 21 bases in between. CDR3 length: 16 amino acids. Germline-derived CDR1 and CDR2 are SEHNR and FQNEAQ (reference sequence). CDR3 sequence (DNA): TGTGCCAGCAGCTCGGACCTCAGGGGAATAGGGAACGAGCAGTACTTC. Encoded protein: CASSSDLRGIGNEQYF.

This clonotype was seen many times. V and J are TRBV20-1 and TRBJ1-5; D possibly corresponds to TRBD1 (5 bases). The germline gives CDR1 DFQATT, CDR2 SNEGSKA (reference sequence). The CDR3 consists of 14 residues. V was pared by 6 bases and J by 0 bases, with 12 bases between. Here the CDR3 reads CSATTVNSNQPQHF. The DNA of the CDR3 is TGCAGTGCCACGACAGTGAATAGCAATCAGCCCCAGCATTTT.

This clonotype was picked up many times. The chain employs TRBV9 and TRBJ2-1; tentative D call: TRBD2 (6 bases). V was trimmed by 0 bases and J by 5 bases, leaving 15 bases between them. Germline V gene lookup returns CDR1 SGDLS and CDR2 YYNGEE. This CDR3 is built from 16 residues. The CDR3, as DNA: TGTGCCAGCAGCGTAGGGAGGGGCCAGCCAGACAATGAGCAGTTCTTC. Translating gives CASSVGRGQPDNEQFF.

This clonotype was observed at least ten times. This sequence joins TRBV20-1 and TRBJ2-1; 9 positions agree with TRBD2. Germline V gene lookup returns CDR1 DFQATT and CDR2 SNEGSKA (reference sequence). The trim removed 5 bases at V and 7 bases at J, leaving 12 bases unmatched. The CDR3 totals 15 residues. In nucleotides, the CDR3 is TGCAGTGCTGGTCCGCGCGGGAGGGCAATGAATGAGCAGTTCTTC. Residues: CSAGPRGRAMNEQFF.

The table lists this clonotype with a few counts. CDR3 DNA: TGTGCCATCCGGCAGCGGGGAGGGTACGAGCAGTACTTC. This encodes CAIRQRGGYEQYF. The chain couples TRBV12-3 or TRBV12-4 to TRBJ2-7, with 7 bases that match TRBD2. The CDR3 contains 13 residues. J was trimmed by 4 bases and V by 10 bases; bases with no gene match: 10.

This clonotype has a count of ten or more. The genes are TRBV28 and TRBJ1-1; TRBD1 is a possible D gene (5 bases). The CDR3 has 14 amino acids. Trimming stripped 6 bases from V and 5 bases from J, with 16 bases between. Germline CDR1 is MDHEN and CDR2 is SYDVKM. The CDR3 DNA reads as TGTGCCAGCAGCCGAGACTCTTGGGGGACTGAAGCTTTCTTT. This gives the protein CASSRDSWGTEAFF.

CDR3 in DNA: TGTGCCAGCAGCCACCGGGGGCGTGGTGGCTACACCTTC. It specifies CASSHRGRGGYTF. This chain links TRBV3-1 with TRBJ1-2, with D perhaps TRBD1 (6 bases). Per germline, CDR1 LGHDT and CDR2 YNNKEL (reference sequence). The V gene lost 3 bases and the J gene lost 7 bases, with 12 bases spanning the gap. The CDR3 is 13 amino acids.

The chain employs TRBV7-9 and TRBJ1-4; D might be TRBD1 (5 bases). The CDR3 covers 14 residues. Germline-derived CDR1 and CDR2 are SEHNR and FQNEAQ (reference sequence). V dropped 6 bases and J dropped 4 bases, with 12 bases sitting between them. CDR3 residues: CASSLTENNEKLFF. The CDR3 coding sequence is TGTGCCAGCAGTTTGACAGAAAATAATGAAAAACTGTTTTTT.

This chain uses TRBV2 with TRBJ2-3; no firm D call. With 3 bases removed from V and 4 bases from J, the gap between germline ends came to 8 bases. The CDR3 runs 13 residues. From germline, CDR1 is SNHLY and CDR2 FYNNEI. The CDR3 DNA reads TGTGCCAGCAGTGATGTAGCCGCAGATACGCAGTATTTT. This translates into CASSDVAADTQYF.

This clonotype was found many times. Here the CDR3 DNA reads TGTGCCTGGGGTGGTGGTAGTGATACGCAGTATTTT. This sequence encodes CAWGGGSDTQYF. The J gene is TRBJ2-3, the V gene TRBV30; D is undetermined. Germline CDR1 is GTSNPN and CDR2 is SVGIG (reference sequence). The CDR3 has 12 residues. V lost 5 bases to trimming and J lost 6 bases, with 12 bases between them.

CDR3 DNA: TGTGCCAGCAGCCCCTGGGGACTAGCGGGCCCTGAAGAGACCCAGTACTTC. This gives the protein CASSPWGLAGPEETQYF. The chain joins TRBV7-9 to TRBJ2-5; 12 bases align to TRBD2. Germline V gene sequence: CDR1 SEHNR, CDR2 FQNEAQ (reference sequence). The CDR3 runs to 17 residues. V trimming: 5 bases; J trimming: 3 bases; junction bases outside the gene matches: 10. The complete variable domain, with remaining parts taken from reference TRBV7-9 and TRBJ2-5, reads DTGVSQNPRHKITKRGQNVTFRCDPISEHNRLYWYRQTLGQGPEFLTYFQNEAQLEKSRLLSDRFSAERPKGSFSTLEIQRTEQGDSAMYLCASSPWGLAGPEETQYFGPGTRLLVL.

In this sample, this clonotype turned up many times. The genes are TRBV7-3 and TRBJ2-1, with TRBD2 identical over 12 bases. CDR1 is SGHTA and CDR2 is FQGTGA in the germline V gene. The V and J ends lost 5 bases and 8 bases, in that order; junction bases with no gene match: 7. The CDR3 length is 15 residues. The chain's CDR3 is CASSPMTSGSYEQFF. The CDR3 nucleotides are TGTGCCAGCAGCCCGATGACTAGCGGGAGTTATGAGCAGTTCTTC.

This clonotype was observed many times. The CDR3 coding sequence is TGTGCCAGCAGTCAGGGACAGGGGATTTCTAACTATGGCTACACCTTC. Amino acid sequence: CASSQGQGISNYGYTF. The V and J genes are TRBV12-3 or TRBV12-4 and TRBJ1-2, with 10 bases matching TRBD1. Trimming cost V 5 bases and J 0 bases; bases outside gene matches: 6. The length of the CDR3 is 16 residues.

This clonotype was recorded many times. The V gene is TRBV12-3 or TRBV12-4, the J gene TRBJ2-6; possibly TRBD1 for D (5 bases). The CDR3 extends over 13 amino acids. V dropped 3 bases and J dropped 9 bases, with 9 bases sitting between them. The CDR3 here is CASSFNRYNVLTF. In DNA form, the CDR3 reads TGTGCCAGCAGTTTCAACAGGTACAACGTCCTGACTTTC.

The genes are TRBV20-1 and TRBJ2-7; unclear D gene. The germline CDR1 and CDR2 sequences are DFQATT and SNEGSKA (reference sequence). Trimming left V 2 bases short and J 5 bases short, with 13 bases between. This CDR3 comprises 13 residues. CDR3 nucleotides: TGCAGTGCTAGACTCAGCAGCACCAACGAGCAGTACTTC. Protein product: CSARLSSTNEQYF.

The chain links TRBV5-1 to TRBJ2-7, with unresolved D. The ends were cut back, 0 bases at V and 0 bases at J, with 7 bases in the middle. From germline, CDR1 is SGHRS and CDR2 YFSETQ. The CDR3 runs 14 residues. This CDR3 reads CASSLEWGSYEQYF. For the CDR3, the DNA is TGCGCCAGCAGCTTGGAGTGGGGCTCCTACGAGCAGTACTTC.

The chain uses TRBV7-9 and TRBJ1-2; no clear D gene. Germline V gene data show CDR1 as SEHNR and CDR2 as FQNEAQ (reference sequence). V was clipped by 7 bases and J by 5 bases, with 20 bases between them. The CDR3 is 15 residues long. The CDR3 is CASITPSGSRYGYTF. CDR3 in DNA: TGTGCCAGCATCACCCCTTCCGGGTCCCGATATGGCTACACCTTC.

This clonotype has a count of ten or more. CDR3 residues: CASSSEPSYGYTF. The CDR3 DNA follows: TGTGCCAGCAGTTCGGAGCCAAGCTATGGCTACACCTTC. The chain couples TRBV7-9 to TRBJ1-2; D is ambiguous. The CDR3 length is 13 residues. Germline V lookup: CDR1 SEHNR, CDR2 FQNEAQ (reference sequence). Deletions cut 6 bases from V and 4 bases from J, with 12 bases between.

The CDR3: CASSLDRADNEQFF. The DNA of the CDR3 is TGTGCCAGCAGCTTGGATAGGGCAGACAATGAGCAGTTCTTC. The chain combines TRBV5-6 with TRBJ2-1, with D hard to call. Germline CDR1 SGHDT, CDR2 YYEEEE. This CDR3 comprises 14 residues. With 0 bases removed from V and 5 bases from J, the gap between germline ends came to 9 bases.

This clonotype was observed at least ten times. J is TRBJ1-4 and V is TRBV12-3 or TRBV12-4; D may be TRBD1 (5 bases). The CDR3 runs 14 residues. Between the trimmed V and J ends, which lost 4 bases and 0 bases, there was a span of 6 bases. Written as DNA, the CDR3 is TGTGCCAGCAGTTGGGACGCAACTAATGAAAAACTGTTTTTT. Amino acids: CASSWDATNEKLFF.

The rearrangement uses TRBV5-1 and TRBJ2-1, with D hard to call. Trimming stripped 2 bases from V and 8 bases from J, with 20 bases between. In germline, CDR1 is SGHRS, CDR2 YFSETQ. This CDR3 region has 16 residues. The CDR3 DNA reads TGCGCCAGCAGCTTTGGGGTGATTGCCCTAGGCGATGAGCAGTTCTTC. It translates to CASSFGVIALGDEQFF. Full variable domain (rest looked up from reference TRBV5-1 and TRBJ2-1): KAGVTQTPRYLIKTRGQQVTLSCSPISGHRSVSWYQQTPGQGLQFLFEYFSETQRNKGNFPGRFSGRQFSNSRSEMNVSTLELGDSALYLCASSFGVIALGDEQFFGPGTRLTVL.

There are many counts of this clonotype. The gene calls are TRBV6-1 and TRBJ1-6, with a tentative D call TRBD1 (5 bases). Germline V CDR1 and CDR2: MNHNS, SASEGT. The CDR3 is made up of 14 amino acids. The ends were cut back, 5 bases at V and 6 bases at J, with 11 bases in the middle. This CDR3 reads CASSSRGVNSPLHF. CDR3 nucleotides: TGTGCCAGCAGTAGCCGAGGGGTTAATTCACCCCTCCACTTT.

The rearrangement joins TRBV4-2 to TRBJ1-1, with D perhaps TRBD1 (5 bases). V lost 2 bases, J lost 7 bases, and 11 bases lay in between. Germline CDR1 and CDR2: LGHNA and YNFKEQ. The CDR3 is made up of 13 amino acids. The DNA of the CDR3 is TGTGCCAGCAGCCAACGGGGGGACGATGAAGCTTTCTTT. As protein: CASSQRGDDEAFF.

The chain has TRBV25-1 and TRBJ1-2, with 8 bases aligning to TRBD1. After removal of 4 bases from V and 7 bases from J, the junction contained 5 bases not matched to a gene. CDR1 and CDR2 (germline): MGHDK, SYGVNS. The CDR3 covers 13 residues. CDR3: CASSVGQGFGYTF. Here the CDR3 DNA reads TGTGCCAGCAGTGTCGGACAGGGCTTTGGCTACACCTTC.

This clonotype was seen at least ten times. V gene TRBV29-1 combines with J gene TRBJ2-1, with 8 bases matching TRBD1. The J segment lost 0 bases and the V segment lost 4 bases, leaving 8 bases of the junction unmatched. The CDR3 is 16 residues long. Germline CDR1 SQVTM, CDR2 ANQGSEA. This CDR3 is CSVVPGQVASYNEQFF. CDR3 bases: TGCAGCGTTGTGCCGGGACAGGTGGCCTCCTACAATGAGCAGTTCTTC.

This clonotype has a handful of counts. The chain recombines TRBV27 with TRBJ2-7, with 10 nucleotides matching TRBD1. CDR1 is MNHEY, CDR2 SMNVEV, per germline (reference sequence). The J segment lost 3 bases and the V segment lost 5 bases, leaving 7 bases of the junction unmatched. CDR3 length: 15 residues. CDR3 bases: TGTGCCAGCAGTGAGGGACAGGGGAAAGGCTACGAGCAGTACTTC. Translation: CASSEGQGKGYEQYF.